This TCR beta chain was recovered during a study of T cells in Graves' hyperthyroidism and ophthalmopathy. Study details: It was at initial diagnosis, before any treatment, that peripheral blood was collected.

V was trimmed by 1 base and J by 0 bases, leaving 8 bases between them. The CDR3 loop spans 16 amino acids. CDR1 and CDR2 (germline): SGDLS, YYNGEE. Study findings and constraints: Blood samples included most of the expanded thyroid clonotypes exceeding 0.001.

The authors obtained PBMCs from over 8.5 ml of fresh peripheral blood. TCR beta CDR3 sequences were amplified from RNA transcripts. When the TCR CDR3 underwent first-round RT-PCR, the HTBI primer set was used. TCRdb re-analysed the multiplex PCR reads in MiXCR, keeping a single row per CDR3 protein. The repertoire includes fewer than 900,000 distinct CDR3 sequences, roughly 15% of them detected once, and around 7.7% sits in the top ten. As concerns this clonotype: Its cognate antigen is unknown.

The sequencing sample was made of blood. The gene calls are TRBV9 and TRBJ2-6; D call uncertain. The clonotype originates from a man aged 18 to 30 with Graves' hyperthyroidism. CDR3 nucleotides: TGTGCCAGCAGCGTAAGAGGTCCCTCTGGGGCCAACGTCCTGACTTTC. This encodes CASSVRGPSGANVLTF.